This TCR beta chain was found in a study of blood T cell repertoires in COVID-19. The overall study: Some COVID-19 samples were acute and others convalescent; all came from the United States, Italy and Spain. Sources were T cells, B-cell-depleted T cells, or PBMCs; the material itself was cDNA or gDNA.

V shed 3 bases and J 1 base; nucleotides not matched to a gene: 13. The CDR3 consists of 19 residues. Germline CDR1 and CDR2: SGHTA and FQGNSA. Authors' methods: Reference gene primer amplification yielded estimated nucleated cell counts. Using immunoSEQ multiplex PCR, the repertoire was profiled, and TCRdb retains in-frame clones only, with some absent. The V and J calls and clone size were taken over from that table, and D and trimming were inferred from the DNA. This table holds tens of thousands of clones, about 92% found once. The chain couples TRBV7-2 to TRBJ1-3; TRBD1 matches 9 bases. This clonotype originated in a man in his fifties or sixties with acute or convalescent COVID-19. Sequenced: peripheral blood. The CDR3, as DNA: TGTGCCAGCAGCTTGTCTCCGGGACAGGGTAGACTTTCTGGAAACACCATATATTTT. Translating it yields CASSLSPGQGRLSGNTIYF.